This T cell receptor beta chain was documented in a study of OX40 agonist ivuxolimab in advanced cancers. Across the study: Antecedent anti-PD-1, anti-PD-L1 or anti-CTLA-4 therapy was permissible, with about 39% having received some.

Germline values: CDR1 SEHNR, CDR2 FQNEAQ (reference sequence). The V gene lost 1 base and the J gene lost 2 bases, with 12 bases spanning the gap. This CDR3 comprises 16 residues. Some clones are missing from TCRdb's copy, which holds only in-frame ones; the method was immunoSEQ multiplex PCR. The sample has several thousand clones, around 75% seen once. This clone was counted only a few times. This specimen was CD4+ or CD8+ T cells sorted from blood, taken in a trial of the OX40 agonist ivuxolimab. The rearrangement links TRBV7-9 to TRBJ2-1; unclear D gene. The clonotype originates from an adult with an advanced solid tumor such as melanoma, head and neck, liver or kidney cancer. The CDR3 DNA reads as TGTGCCAGCAGCTTAGTATCCGGATTCGCCTACAATGAGCAGTTCTTC. It is translated as CASSLVSGFAYNEQFF.